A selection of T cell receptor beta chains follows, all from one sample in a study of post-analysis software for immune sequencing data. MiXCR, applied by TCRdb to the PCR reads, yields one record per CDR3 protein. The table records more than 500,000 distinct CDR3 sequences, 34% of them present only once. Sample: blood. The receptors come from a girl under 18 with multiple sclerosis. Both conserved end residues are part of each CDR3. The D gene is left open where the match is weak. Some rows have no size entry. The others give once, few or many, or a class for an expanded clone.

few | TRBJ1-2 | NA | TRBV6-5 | CASSPSRALSGGYTF | TGTGCCAGCAGCCCGTCGAGGGCGCTTAGTGGGGGCTACACCTTC
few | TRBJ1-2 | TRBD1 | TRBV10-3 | CAISLTGEGYGYTF | TGTGCCATCAGCCTGACAGGGGAGGGCTATGGCTACACCTTC
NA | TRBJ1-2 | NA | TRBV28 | CASSSPETQTVYGYTF | TGTGCCAGCAGCTCACCTGAGACACAAACCGTCTATGGCTACACCTTC
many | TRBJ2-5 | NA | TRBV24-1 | CATSDLGETQYF | TGTGCCACCAGTGATTTGGGGGAGACCCAGTACTTC
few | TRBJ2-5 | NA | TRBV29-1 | CSVDSSTQYF | TGCAGCGTTGATAGCTCGACCCAGTACTTC
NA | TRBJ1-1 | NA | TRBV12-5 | CASGAQGPEAFF | TGTGCTAGTGGTGCACAGGGACCTGAAGCTTTCTTT
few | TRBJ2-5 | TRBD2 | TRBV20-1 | CSANRVAGGQETQYF | TGCAGTGCAAATCGCGTCGCGGGGGGGCAGGAGACCCAGTACTTC
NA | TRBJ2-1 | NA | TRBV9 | CASSVGLTGNEQFF | TGTGCCAGCAGCGTAGGACTTACGGGGAATGAGCAGTTCTTC
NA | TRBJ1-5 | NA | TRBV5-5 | CASSDRGRGQPQHF | TGTGCCAGCAGCGATCGTGGGAGGGGTCAGCCCCAGCATTTT
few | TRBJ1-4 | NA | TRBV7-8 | CASSQRLRGTTNEKLFF | TGTGCCAGCAGCCAACGTTTGAGGGGCACAACTAATGAAAAACTGTTTTTT
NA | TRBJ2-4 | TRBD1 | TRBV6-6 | CASSYDRGNIQYF | TGTGCCAGCAGCTACGACAGGGGAAACATTCAGTACTTC
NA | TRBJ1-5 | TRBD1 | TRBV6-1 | CASSSAAGGVTQPQHF | TGTGCCAGCAGCTCGGCAGCAGGGGGCGTAACACAGCCCCAGCATTTT
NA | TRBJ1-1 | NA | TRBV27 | CASSPRGAGLMNTEAFF | TGTGCCAGCAGTCCAAGGGGAGCAGGTTTAATGAACACTGAAGCTTTCTTT